The next 30 T cell receptor beta chains were all read from a single sample in a study of T cell repertoires in cytomegalovirus infection (dated by TCRdb to between 2017 and 2020). The reads were generated on an Illumina HiSeq 1500. The public reads were reanalyzed by TCRdb: fastp trimming at Q25, MiXCR alignment, in-frame beta chains only. Rows merge per CDR3 protein into single entries with the most common DNA and genes. The sample includes some 320,000 distinct CDR3 sequences, with over 7.5% observed a single time. Of the sample, about 4.5% falls within the top ten clones. Specimen: PBMCs. The receptors stem from a human donor in good health (CMV status not recorded). Some clones in this sample may be carry-over from other donors' samples.

This clonotype has at least ten counts. The V gene is TRBV4-3, the J gene TRBJ2-7; 7 positions match TRBD2. The ends lost 1 base at V and 3 bases at J; junction bases unmatched: 3. The CDR3 runs 14 residues. In germline, CDR1 is LGHNA, CDR2 YSLEER. The CDR3 is CASSQVRGVYEQYF. The CDR3 DNA reads TGCGCCAGCAGCCAAGTCCGGGGGGTCTACGAGCAGTACTTC.

This clonotype has just a few counts. V is TRBV7-3 and J is TRBJ2-1, with TRBD2 matching over 7 bases. Germline trimming cut 0 bases from V and 4 bases from J; bases unmatched to any gene: 6. This CDR3 spans 16 amino acids. CDR1 and CDR2 (germline): SGHTA, FQGTGA. The CDR3 DNA reads TGTGCCAGCAGCTTAACGTCCCTGGGGGGGTACAATGAGCAGTTCTTC. This encodes CASSLTSLGGYNEQFF.

In the case of this clonotype: Since a much larger clone is just one base distant, this may be a read error. J is TRBJ1-3 and V is TRBV12-5; TRBD1 is a possible D gene (6 bases). The CDR3 loop spans 17 amino acids. Germline V lookup: CDR1 LGHNT, CDR2 FRNRAP. Between the trimmed V and J ends, which lost 0 bases and 0 bases, there was a span of 12 bases. The CDR3 spells CASGLVSETGSGNTIYF. CDR3 DNA: TGTGCTAGTGGTTTGGTCTCCGAGACAGGCTCTGGAAACACCATATATTTT.

A few counts support this clonotype. The chain recombines TRBV15 with TRBJ1-2; the match to TRBD1 covers 9 bases. This CDR3 region has 14 residues. The V gene end was trimmed by 9 bases and the J gene end by 0 bases; junction bases not matched to a gene: 5. The V gene's germline CDR1 is LNHNV and CDR2 YYDKDF (reference sequence). The CDR3 loop is CATGQGHSNYGYTF. The CDR3 nucleotides read TGTGCCACGGGACAGGGTCATTCTAACTATGGCTACACCTTC.

The chain is built from TRBV7-8 and TRBJ2-7; no clear D gene. From germline, CDR1 is SGHVS and CDR2 FQNEAQ. V was clipped by 1 base and J by 3 bases, with 16 bases between them. This CDR3 has 16 amino acids. In nucleotides, the CDR3 is TGTGCCAGCAGCTTAGGATTGGGTAGTATAATCTACGAGCAGTACTTC. Translating it yields CASSLGLGSIIYEQYF.

In its sample, this clonotype was seen a few times. The CDR3 DNA follows: TGTGCCAGCAGCTTTGCGACAACTAGCACAGATACGCAGTATTTT. It codes for CASSFATTSTDTQYF. This chain joins TRBV5-5 and TRBJ2-3, with D unclear. V was clipped by 2 bases and J by 0 bases, with 10 bases between them. This CDR3 is 15 amino acids long. The germline CDR1 and CDR2 sequences are SGHKS and YYEKEE (reference sequence).

The chain has TRBV11-2 and TRBJ2-7, with D unresolved. CDR1 SGHAT and CDR2 FQNNGV come from the germline V gene. CDR3 length: 13 amino acids. Trimming took off 1 base at V and 3 bases at J, with 7 bases between the two ends. The chain's CDR3 is CASSLVTYYEQYF. The CDR3 DNA follows: TGTGCCAGCAGCTTAGTAACATACTACGAGCAGTACTTC.

The gene calls are TRBV7-9 and TRBJ2-3; TRBD1 is a possible D gene (6 bases). V was clipped by 6 bases and J by 7 bases, with 14 bases between them. The CDR3 is 13 amino acids. The V gene's germline CDR1 is SEHNR and CDR2 FQNEAQ (reference sequence). The CDR3 is CASSLDSPYTQYF. The CDR3 DNA reads as TGTGCCAGCAGTCTGGACAGCCCATATACGCAGTATTTT.

Comment on this clonotype: This may stem from a read error, because a much larger clone lies one nucleotide away. In this CDR3 the conserved last residue, phenylalanine or tryptophan, is missing, so a read error is likely. The V call is TRBV27, the J call TRBJ1-6; 9 nucleotides align to TRBD1. CDR1 MNHEY and CDR2 SMNVEV come from the germline V gene (reference sequence). The CDR3 has 15 residues. The V segment lost 6 bases and the J segment 5 bases; nucleotides outside the gene matches: 5. As DNA, the CDR3 is TGTGCCAGCAGCTACCGGGACAGGGATAATTCACCCCTCCACCTT. It translates to CASSYRDRDNSPLHL.

This clonotype was detected many times. The J gene is TRBJ1-2, the V gene TRBV12-3 or TRBV12-4; D unresolved. V was shortened by 2 bases and J by 10 bases, with 17 bases between the two germline ends. There are 14 residues in the CDR3. DNA of the CDR3: TGTGCCAGCAGTTTAAGGAGTCCTCCGGGGTACTACACCTTC. Its protein product is CASSLRSPPGYYTF.

This clonotype was counted between two and nine times. The chain combines TRBV14 with TRBJ2-1; TRBD2 matches 9 bases. CDR3 length: 15 amino acids. V lost 5 bases, J lost 5 bases, and 7 bases stayed unmatched. Germline CDR1 reads SGHDN; CDR2 reads FVKESK. CDR3 nucleotides: TGTGCCAGCAGCGCAACCGGGACTAGCAACAATGAGCAGTTCTTC. Residues: CASSATGTSNNEQFF.

As regards this clonotype: The junction and the germline gene differ at one end; a read error may be behind it. The chain carries TRBV5-4 and TRBJ2-3; 10 bases are shared with TRBD1. Per the germline V gene, CDR1 is SGHNT and CDR2 is YYREEE (reference sequence). This CDR3 comprises 12 residues. CDR3 amino acids: CASSLQRTGGVF. For the CDR3, the DNA is TGTGCCAGCAGCCTACAAAGGACAGGGGGGGTTTTT.

This clonotype was found a few times. The rearrangement links TRBV6-5 to TRBJ2-1; D is possibly TRBD2 (5 bases). Germline CDR1 reads MNHEY; CDR2 reads SVGAGI. Trimming cost V 6 bases and J 7 bases, with 25 bases left between them. The CDR3 contains 17 residues. CDR3 in amino acids: CASRPHLASPNENEQFF. CDR3 nucleotide sequence: TGTGCCAGCAGGCCCCATTTAGCTAGCCCCAACGAAAATGAGCAGTTCTTC.

This clonotype was seen ten or more times. The V call is TRBV7-9, the J call TRBJ1-2, with TRBD1 matching 7 bases. The CDR3 is made up of 14 amino acids. Losses at the gene ends were 7 bases for V and 8 bases for J; bases not matched to a gene: 13. Germline CDR1 and CDR2: SEHNR and FQNEAQ (reference sequence). Written as DNA, the CDR3 is TGTGCCAGCACCCAGGGGGGGGCGCCGATCGGCTACACCTTC. Protein: CASTQGGAPIGYTF.

The rearrangement joins TRBV7-3 to TRBJ2-5, with D perhaps matching TRBD2 (6 bases). The germline V gene has CDR1 SGHTA and CDR2 FQGTGA. The ends were cut back, 5 bases at V and 1 base at J, with 17 bases in the middle. The CDR3 runs to 16 residues. CDR3 sequence: CASSQVGGSPQETQYF. CDR3 DNA sequence: TGTGCCAGCAGCCAAGTCGGGGGTTCGCCCCAAGAGACCCAGTACTTC.

This clonotype showed up many times. The gene calls are TRBV7-2 and TRBJ2-7; 11 bases line up with TRBD2. Germline CDR1 reads SGHTA; CDR2 reads FQGNSA. With V trimmed by 4 bases and J by 3 bases, 8 bases remained unmatched. The CDR3 consists of 16 residues. CDR3 sequence: CASSSLAGGRLYEQYF. DNA for the CDR3: TGTGCCAGCAGCTCCTTAGCGGGAGGGCGTCTCTACGAGCAGTACTTC. Variable domain in full (rest from reference TRBV7-2 and TRBJ2-7): GAGVSQSPSNKVTEKGKDVELRCDPISGHTALYWYRQSLGQGLEFLIYFQGNSAPDKSGLPSDRFSAERTGGSVSTLTIQRTQQEDSAVYLCASSSLAGGRLYEQYFGPGTRLTVT.

The sample holds a few counts of this clonotype. This chain connects TRBV25-1 to TRBJ1-1; D unresolved. CDR1 is MGHDK, CDR2 SYGVNS, per germline. This CDR3 contains 14 residues. With 3 bases removed from V and 0 bases from J, the gap between germline ends came to 8 bases. The CDR3 bases are TGTGCCAGCAGTGACGACTCGATGAACACTGAAGCTTTCTTT. Protein: CASSDDSMNTEAFF.

This clonotype was seen ten or more times. The CDR3 reads CASSLGGAQEKLFF. The CDR3 region has the DNA TGTGCCAGCAGTTTGGGGGGGGCGCAGGAAAAACTGTTTTTT. The chain joins TRBV12-3 or TRBV12-4 to TRBJ1-4; possible D gene TRBD1, 6 bases. CDR3 length: 14 residues. V lost 3 bases to trimming and J lost 8 bases, with 13 bases between them.

This clonotype has more than one count but fewer than ten. The V and J genes are TRBV27 and TRBJ2-7, with a possible D match to TRBD1 (5 bases). With 5 bases removed from V and 2 bases from J, the gap between germline ends came to 10 bases. The CDR3 runs to 13 residues. Germline CDR1 and CDR2: MNHEY and SMNVEV (reference sequence). CDR3 amino acids: CASSPDSTYEQYF. Written as DNA, the CDR3 is TGTGCCAGCAGTCCCGACAGTACCTACGAGCAGTACTTC.

On this clonotype itself: Since a much larger clone is just one base distant, this may be a read error. In this CDR3 the conserved last residue, phenylalanine or tryptophan, is missing, so a read error is likely. V gene TRBV7-3 combines with J gene TRBJ2-5; TRBD2 is a possible D gene (5 bases). Germline V gives CDR1 SGHTA, CDR2 FQGTGA. The CDR3 totals 13 residues. Deletions cut 3 bases from V and 4 bases from J, with 9 bases between. CDR3: CASSLLGRETQYC. DNA of the CDR3: TGTGCCAGCAGCTTGCTAGGGAGAGAGACCCAGTACTGC.

Points on this clonotype: A read error is possible here, since a much larger clone lies one base away. Given the absence of the conserved phenylalanine or tryptophan at the CDR3 end, a read error is likely. The J gene is TRBJ1-5, the V gene TRBV6-2 or TRBV6-3; no reliable D call. The germline V and J ends were trimmed by 5 bases and 6 bases, with 8 bases remaining between them. The CDR3 has 12 amino acids. Germline V gene sequence: CDR1 MNHEY, CDR2 SVGEGT. CDR3 coding DNA: TGTGCCAGCAGTACGACCCGTCAGCCCCAGCATTTG. It specifies CASSTTRQPQHL.

The rearrangement links TRBV15 to TRBJ2-1, with 8 bases lining up with TRBD1. J was trimmed by 6 bases and V by 8 bases; bases with no gene match: 9. Germline-derived CDR1 and CDR2 are LNHNV and YYDKDF (reference sequence). The CDR3 extends over 14 amino acids. CDR3 coding DNA: TGTGCCACCGGGCGAGAGACAGGGGTCAATGAGCAGTTCTTC. Protein: CATGRETGVNEQFF.

This clonotype was picked up many times. The chain combines TRBV2 with TRBJ2-7; 9 nucleotides match TRBD2. Trimming cost V 7 bases and J 3 bases; bases outside gene matches: 7. The CDR3 has 14 amino acids. Germline V gene data show CDR1 as SNHLY and CDR2 as FYNNEI. The CDR3 DNA is TGTGCCAGCATGGGGGGACTAGCCGACTACGAGCAGTACTTC. Its protein is CASMGGLADYEQYF.

In its sample, this clonotype was seen many times. The chain links TRBV20-1 to TRBJ1-1; TRBD1 matches at 8 bases. The CDR3 runs to 16 residues. Trimming removed 0 bases from V and 0 bases from J; junction bases left unmatched: 6. CDR1 and CDR2 from the germline V gene are DFQATT and SNEGSKA (reference sequence). CDR3 sequence (DNA): TGCAGTGCTAGAGACCGGGACAGGCCTGTGAACACTGAAGCTTTCTTT. Its protein is CSARDRDRPVNTEAFF.

This clonotype was seen at least ten times. The rearrangement links TRBV20-1 to TRBJ1-3, with D uncertain. Trimming left V 3 bases short and J 0 bases short, with 6 bases between. CDR1 and CDR2 from the germline V gene are DFQATT and SNEGSKA (reference sequence). The CDR3 runs to 13 residues. CDR3 DNA: TGCAGTGCTAGTCTATACTCTGGAAACACCATATATTTT. Its protein product is CSASLYSGNTIYF.

This clonotype occurred many times. The chain combines TRBV7-3 with TRBJ2-5; D is possibly TRBD1 or TRBD2 (5 bases each). This CDR3 comprises 14 residues. Germline CDR1 and CDR2: SGHTA and FQGTGA. The V and J ends lost 2 bases and 5 bases respectively, with 12 bases between them. The CDR3 loop is CASSLYPGTETQYF. The DNA of the CDR3 is TGTGCCAGCAGCTTATATCCAGGGACGGAGACCCAGTACTTC.

This clonotype was observed a handful of times. The rearrangement links TRBV24-1 to TRBJ2-2; TRBD2 matches at 8 bases. V was pared by 5 bases and J by 0 bases, with 4 bases of the junction left unmatched. In germline, CDR1 is KGHDR, CDR2 SFDVKD. CDR3 size: 16 residues. CDR3 nucleotide sequence: TGTGCCACCAGTGCTCCAGCGGGGGCGAACACCGGGGAGCTGTTTTTT. Translating it yields CATSAPAGANTGELFF.

The chain employs TRBV6-1 and TRBJ1-1; D not certain. This CDR3 contains 14 residues. V was trimmed by 10 bases and J by 4 bases, leaving 19 bases between them. The V gene's germline CDR1 is MNHNS and CDR2 SASEGT. The CDR3 here is CATLGNRGSTEAFF. The CDR3 DNA follows: TGTGCCACATTGGGTAACAGAGGAAGCACTGAAGCTTTCTTT.

This clonotype came up many times. This chain connects TRBV6-5 to TRBJ2-7; D might be TRBD1 (5 bases). The V end was cut by 0 bases, the J end by 0 bases, with 15 bases between. The CDR3 runs 17 residues. Germline CDR1 and CDR2: MNHEY and SVGAGI. This chain's CDR3 is CASSYSRDSSRSYEQYF. For the CDR3, the DNA is TGTGCCAGCAGTTACTCACGAGACAGCTCACGCTCCTACGAGCAGTACTTC.

This clonotype was seen repeatedly, ten times or more. The rearrangement joins TRBV11-2 to TRBJ2-3, with no clear D. Deletions cut 6 bases from V and 3 bases from J, with 16 bases between. CDR1 and CDR2 (germline): SGHAT, FQNNGV. CDR3 length: 15 amino acids. CDR3 amino acids: CASSPTIRRTDTQYF. The CDR3 nucleotides read TGTGCCAGCAGTCCGACGATTCGACGGACAGATACGCAGTATTTT.